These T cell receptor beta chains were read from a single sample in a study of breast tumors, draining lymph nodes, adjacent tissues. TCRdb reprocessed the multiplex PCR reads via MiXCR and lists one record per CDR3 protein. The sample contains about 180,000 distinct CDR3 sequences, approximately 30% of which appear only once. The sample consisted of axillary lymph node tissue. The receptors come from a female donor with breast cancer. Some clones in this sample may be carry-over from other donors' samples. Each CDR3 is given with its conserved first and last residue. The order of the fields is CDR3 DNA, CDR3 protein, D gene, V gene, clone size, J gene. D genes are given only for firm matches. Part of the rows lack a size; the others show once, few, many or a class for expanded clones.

cdr3_nt: TGTGCCAGTAGTATTTCGGGGCCTCAAGGGGCTAACTATGGCTACACCTTC
cdr3_aa: CASSISGPQGANYGYTF
d_call: .
v_call: TRBV19
clone_size: many
j_call: TRBJ1-2

cdr3_nt: TGTGCCAGCACCCCCTCAACGGGCCTAGCGGGAGCTAATAAGCAGTTCTTC
cdr3_aa: CASTPSTGLAGANKQFF
d_call: TRBD2
v_call: TRBV12-3/TRBV12-4
clone_size: .
j_call: TRBJ2-1

cdr3_nt: TGTGCCAGCAGCGAGACCGGACCAGCTAACTATGGCTACACCTTC
cdr3_aa: CASSETGPANYGYTF
d_call: .
v_call: TRBV6-1
clone_size: many
j_call: TRBJ1-2

cdr3_nt: TGTGCCAGCAGCTTCAGGGGGGTATATTGTTTGTGGCATTTT
cdr3_aa: CASSFRGVYCLWHF
d_call: TRBD1
v_call: TRBV7-2
clone_size: once
j_call: TRBJ1-5

cdr3_nt: TGTGCCAGCAGTCCTCCTCGACTAGCGGGGGTTGAGACCCAGTACTTC
cdr3_aa: CASSPPRLAGVETQYF
d_call: TRBD2
v_call: TRBV12-3/TRBV12-4
clone_size: many
j_call: TRBJ2-5

cdr3_nt: TGTGCTAGCAGCTTACATAGCACAGATACGCAGTATTTT
cdr3_aa: CASSLHSTDTQYF
d_call: .
v_call: TRBV7-7
clone_size: many
j_call: TRBJ2-3

cdr3_nt: TGTGCCACCAGCGGGACAGGTGTCTCTGGAGACACCATATATTTT
cdr3_aa: CATSGTGVSGDTIYF
d_call: TRBD1
v_call: TRBV15
clone_size: many
j_call: TRBJ1-3

cdr3_nt: TGCAGTGCTAGAGGACAGTTGTACGAGCAGTACTTC
cdr3_aa: CSARGQLYEQYF
d_call: .
v_call: TRBV20-1
clone_size: many
j_call: TRBJ2-7

cdr3_nt: TGTGCCAGTACTACCATCACTCGGGGGACGGGCGAATCCTATGGCTACACCTTC
cdr3_aa: CASTTITRGTGESYGYTF
d_call: .
v_call: TRBV19
clone_size: many
j_call: TRBJ1-2

cdr3_nt: TGCAGTGCTAGCAGCTTGGCCCAAGAGACCCAGTACTTC
cdr3_aa: CSASSLAQETQYF
d_call: .
v_call: TRBV20-1
clone_size: .
j_call: TRBJ2-5

cdr3_nt: TGCAGTGCTAGGGACAGGGTCTCCTACGGTGAGCAGTTCTTC
cdr3_aa: CSARDRVSYGEQFF
d_call: TRBD1
v_call: TRBV20-1
clone_size: .
j_call: TRBJ2-1

cdr3_nt: TGTGCCAGCAGCTTGGGGGACAGTTGGGAAGGGGATACCTACGAGCAGTACTTC
cdr3_aa: CASSLGDSWEGDTYEQYF
d_call: TRBD1
v_call: TRBV5-6
clone_size: .
j_call: TRBJ2-7

cdr3_nt: TGTGCCAGCAGTTTCATCCGGGCTAGCGGAGAATCTAGCTCCTACAATGAGCAGTATTTT
cdr3_aa: CASSFIRASGESSSYNEQYF
d_call: TRBD2
v_call: TRBV6-4
clone_size: .
j_call: TRBJ2-3

cdr3_nt: TGTGCCAGCAGTTCCCAAGACAGGGGGTATTATAATGAAAAACTGTTTTTT
cdr3_aa: CASSSQDRGYYNEKLFF
d_call: TRBD1
v_call: TRBV11-1
clone_size: many
j_call: TRBJ1-4

cdr3_nt: TGTGCCAGCAGTCCAACGGGGGGGGGTAAGACCCAGTACTTC
cdr3_aa: CASSPTGGGKTQYF
d_call: TRBD2
v_call: TRBV14
clone_size: many
j_call: TRBJ2-5

cdr3_nt: TGTGCCAGCAGCTTGGCTACCCCTGGGGATACGCAGTATTTT
cdr3_aa: CASSLATPGDTQYF
d_call: .
v_call: TRBV5-5
clone_size: many
j_call: TRBJ2-3

cdr3_nt: TGCGCCAGCAGCGCCGGACAGGGAGAATGGCAGTACTTC
cdr3_aa: CASSAGQGEWQYF
d_call: TRBD1
v_call: TRBV5-1
clone_size: many
j_call: TRBJ2-7